The 25 T cell receptor beta chains reported below all come from one sample, sequenced in a study of cytomegalovirus exposure and HLA in healthy donors. Vbeta (60) and Jbeta (13) primers were used in the PCR. Sequencing was performed with immunoSEQ multiplex PCR; in TCRdb, only in-frame clones are kept and a portion is missing. This table holds some 200,000 clones, approximately 81% found once. Sequencing was done on a sample of PBMCs. The receptors shown here come from a woman aged 45 to 65 in good health and CMV-seronegative.

V gene TRBV7-9 combines with J gene TRBJ1-4, with TRBD1 identical over 9 bases. The CDR3 is made up of 17 amino acids. The germline V gene has CDR1 SEHNR and CDR2 FQNEAQ (reference sequence). V was clipped by 5 bases and J by 10 bases; unmatched bases: 17. The CDR3 sequence is CASSPIAGDRDSGKLFF. The DNA of the CDR3 is TGTGCCAGCAGCCCCATTGCGGGGGACAGGGACTCCGGAAAACTGTTTTTT.

The chain employs TRBV28 and TRBJ2-1; 10 bases agree with TRBD2. In germline, CDR1 is MDHEN, CDR2 SYDVKM. This CDR3 contains 17 residues. After removal of 4 bases from V and 5 bases from J, the junction contained 11 bases not matched to a gene. The CDR3 sequence: CASSSPGGSGRNNEQFF. The CDR3 DNA reads TGTGCCAGCAGTTCCCCCGGCGGTAGCGGGAGGAACAATGAGCAGTTCTTC. Variable domain in full (rest from reference TRBV28 and TRBJ2-1): DVKVTQSSRYLVKRTGEKVFLECVQDMDHENMFWYRQDPGLGLRLIYFSYDVKMKEKGDIPEGYSVSREKKERFSLILESASTNQTSMYLCASSSPGGSGRNNEQFFGPGTRLTVL.

For the CDR3, the DNA is TGTGCCAGCAGCTTCAGGGGGTCGAACACTGAAGCTTTCTTT. Its translation is CASSFRGSNTEAFF. This rearrangement joins TRBV7-2 to TRBJ1-1, with 7 bases that match TRBD1. The CDR3 consists of 14 residues. Germline CDR1 SGHTA, CDR2 FQGNSA. The V segment lost 3 bases and the J segment 1 base; nucleotides outside the gene matches: 2.

The genes are TRBV6-5 and TRBJ1-4; TRBD1 aligns across 8 bases. The CDR3 runs 16 residues. V gave up 2 bases and J gave up 5 bases; unmatched junction bases: 7. From germline, CDR1 is MNHEY and CDR2 SVGAGI. The CDR3 spells CASSYRRTGTNEKLFF. Here the CDR3 DNA reads TGTGCCAGCAGTTACCGCCGGACAGGGACCAATGAAAAACTGTTTTTT.

This rearrangement joins TRBV21-1 to TRBJ1-1; TRBD1 is the table's D call and was not checked against the DNA. TRBV21-1 is flagged as a pseudogene. The CDR3 sequence is 15 residues long. CDR3 protein: CASSKETGGGTEAFF. The CDR3 nucleotides are TGTGCCAGCAGCAAGGAAACAGGGGGGGGAACTGAAGCTTTCTTT.

The table lists this clone with a few counts. CDR3 amino acids: CASTPQQGGSPLHF. Written as DNA, the CDR3 is TGTGCCTCCACTCCCCAGCAGGGGGGCTCACCCCTCCACTTT. The chain couples TRBV30 to TRBJ1-6; TRBD1 matches 7 bases. The CDR3 runs to 14 residues. Trimming removed 7 bases from V and 10 bases from J; junction bases left unmatched: 13. Germline values: CDR1 GTSNPN, CDR2 SVGIG (reference sequence).

This chain links TRBV5-1 with TRBJ1-4; a possible D gene is TRBD1 (6 bases). The CDR3 has 16 amino acids. Trimming cost V 0 bases and J 0 bases, with 9 bases left between them. The V gene's germline CDR1 is SGHRS and CDR2 YFSETQ. DNA for the CDR3: TGCGCCAGCAGCTTGGAGGGGGTCGCAACTAATGAAAAACTGTTTTTT. Translating gives CASSLEGVATNEKLFF.

The gene calls are TRBV28 and TRBJ2-5; a weak D match, TRBD2 (5 bases). Germline CDR1 reads MDHEN; CDR2 reads SYDVKM. The CDR3 is made up of 15 amino acids. Trimming pared 6 bases from V and 4 bases from J, leaving 18 bases between. This chain's CDR3 is CASSVDTGGSETQYF. DNA for the CDR3: TGTGCCAGCAGCGTAGACACCGGAGGTTCAGAGACCCAGTACTTC.

This chain links TRBV11-2 with TRBJ1-6, with TRBD1 as a possible D gene (5 bases). V was cut by 1 base and J by 6 bases, with 13 bases left in between. The CDR3 has 16 residues. From germline, CDR1 is SGHAT and CDR2 FQNNGV. The CDR3 DNA reads TGTGCCAGCAGCTTAGCCAGGGCCTCACCTAATTCACCCCTCCACTTT. Translation: CASSLARASPNSPLHF.

This clone was picked up a small number of times. This chain connects TRBV4-1 to TRBJ1-1; no clear D. The CDR3 has 12 residues. The germline V and J ends were trimmed by 1 base and 8 bases, with 8 bases remaining between them. Germline CDR1 MGHRA, CDR2 YSYEKL. The CDR3 nucleotides read TGCGCCAGCAGCCAAGCGGGGAGGGAAGCTTTCTTT. Residues: CASSQAGREAFF.

J is TRBJ1-6 and V is TRBV28; tentative D call: TRBD1 (5 bases). Between the trimmed V and J ends, which lost 3 bases and 7 bases, there was a span of 13 bases. Germline values: CDR1 MDHEN, CDR2 SYDVKM. This CDR3 is 15 amino acids long. The CDR3 loop is CASSLASGRNSPLHF. The DNA of the CDR3 is TGTGCCAGCAGTTTGGCGTCAGGGAGGAATTCACCCCTCCACTTT.

On this clone itself: Distinct nucleotide sequences in the sample also encode this CDR3. The chain carries TRBV7-2 and TRBJ2-2; 8 bases agree with TRBD2. V shed 5 bases and J 1 base; nucleotides not matched to a gene: 3. Germline V gene sequence: CDR1 SGHTA, CDR2 FQGNSA. The CDR3 is 15 amino acids. CDR3 nucleotide sequence: TGTGCCAGCAGCCCTCTAGCGGGGAACACCGGGGAGCTGTTTTTT. It encodes CASSPLAGNTGELFF.

V gene TRBV7-2 combines with J gene TRBJ1-6, with D possibly matching TRBD1 (6 bases). This CDR3 is 13 amino acids long. The V gene lost 5 bases and the J gene lost 7 bases, with 9 bases spanning the gap. Germline-derived CDR1 and CDR2 are SGHTA and FQGNSA. DNA for the CDR3: TGTGCCAGCAGCACTACAGGGAATTCACCCCTCCACTTT. It is translated as CASSTTGNSPLHF. Combining the CDR3 with reference TRBV7-2 and TRBJ1-6 gives the whole variable domain GAGVSQSPSNKVTEKGKDVELRCDPISGHTALYWYRQSLGQGLEFLIYFQGNSAPDKSGLPSDRFSAERTGGSVSTLTIQRTQQEDSAVYLCASSTTGNSPLHFGNGTRLTVT.

The CDR3 region has the DNA TGCGCCAGCAGGACTAGCGGGTCCTACAATGAGCAGTTCTTC. It encodes CASRTSGSYNEQFF. This chain links TRBV5-1 with TRBJ2-1, with 10 bases matching TRBD2. Losses at the gene ends were 5 bases for V and 1 base for J; bases not matched to a gene: 0. In germline, CDR1 is SGHRS, CDR2 YFSETQ. The CDR3 extends over 14 amino acids.

There are a few counts of this clone. V and J are TRBV6-6 and TRBJ2-7; TRBD2 aligns across 7 bases. The CDR3 runs 13 residues. J was trimmed by 4 bases and V by 8 bases; bases with no gene match: 8. CDR1 is MNHNY, CDR2 SVGAGI, per germline (reference sequence). This chain's CDR3 is CASAGTTEYEQYF. CDR3 in DNA: TGTGCCAGCGCCGGGACTACCGAGTACGAGCAGTACTTC.

The V call is TRBV19, the J call TRBJ2-7, with a weak D call TRBD1 (6 bases). Germline V gene sequence: CDR1 LNHDA, CDR2 SQIVND (reference sequence). CDR3 size: 15 residues. V was trimmed by 3 bases and J by 6 bases, leaving 18 bases between them. CDR3 amino acids: CASSMVREQGSEQYF. The CDR3 DNA reads TGTGCCAGTAGTATGGTGCGTGAGCAGGGGTCCGAGCAGTACTTC.

V is TRBV15 and J is TRBJ2-5; tentative D call: TRBD1 (5 bases). Germline V lookup: CDR1 LNHNV, CDR2 YYDKDF (reference sequence). This CDR3 spans 15 amino acids. V dropped 0 bases and J dropped 2 bases, with 10 bases sitting between them. This CDR3 is CATSRDRGPQETQYF. CDR3 sequence (DNA): TGTGCCACCAGCAGAGATAGGGGCCCACAAGAGACCCAGTACTTC.

The chain combines TRBV6-4 with TRBJ2-2, with TRBD2 matching over 9 bases. This CDR3 contains 15 residues. CDR1 and CDR2 (germline): MRHNA, SNTAGT. V lost 5 bases, J lost 1 base, and 2 bases stayed unmatched. The CDR3 here is CASSLTSGNTGELFF. In nucleotides, the CDR3 is TGTGCCAGCAGTCTGACTAGCGGGAACACCGGGGAGCTGTTTTTT.

The chain combines TRBV5-1 with TRBJ2-1; D is perhaps TRBD1 (6 bases). Trimming stripped 0 bases from V and 2 bases from J, with 15 bases between. CDR1 is SGHRS and CDR2 is YFSETQ in the germline V gene. There are 17 residues in the CDR3. The CDR3 loop is CASSLEQGGPPYNEQFF. CDR3 DNA sequence: TGCGCCAGCAGCTTGGAACAGGGTGGGCCACCCTACAATGAGCAGTTCTTC.

V is TRBV5-1 and J is TRBJ2-3, with a weak D call TRBD1 (5 bases). Germline CDR1 and CDR2: SGHRS and YFSETQ. Between the trimmed V and J ends, which lost 3 bases and 0 bases, there was a span of 17 bases. This CDR3 region has 17 residues. The CDR3 protein is CASSWAGQSRSTDTQYF. CDR3 nucleotides: TGCGCCAGCAGCTGGGCAGGGCAATCAAGAAGCACAGATACGCAGTATTTT.

As regards this clone: A junction boundary mismatches the germline segment, possibly from a read error. The identical CDR3 is also encoded by other nucleotide sequences in the sample. The rearrangement joins TRBV7-8 to TRBJ2-3; D gene ambiguous. The CDR3 length is 13 residues. Germline V lookup: CDR1 SGHVS, CDR2 FQNEAQ. The CDR3 sequence is CASSSPAADTQYF. For the CDR3, the DNA is TGTGCCAGCAGCTCTCCCGCGGCGGATACACAGTATTTT.

The chain uses TRBV5-5 and TRBJ1-2; tentative D call: TRBD1 (5 bases). Per germline, CDR1 SGHKS and CDR2 YYEKEE (reference sequence). Trimming stripped 5 bases from V and 8 bases from J, with 19 bases between. CDR3 size: 14 residues. This CDR3 reads CASREGWGVDGYTF. The CDR3 DNA reads as TGTGCCAGCAGAGAGGGTTGGGGGGTCGACGGCTACACCTTC. The variable domain in full, with the rest retrieved from reference TRBV5-5 and TRBJ1-2, is DAGVTQSPTHLIKTRGQQVTLRCSPISGHKSVSWYQQVLGQGPQFIFQYYEKEERGRGNFPDRFSARQFPNYSSELNVNALLLGDSALYLCASREGWGVDGYTFGSGTRLTVV.

The chain recombines TRBV18 with TRBJ2-1, with D possibly matching TRBD2 (5 bases). This CDR3 region has 13 residues. With 4 bases removed from V and 15 bases from J, the gap between germline ends came to 19 bases. CDR1 and CDR2 (germline): KGHSH, LQKENI. Here the CDR3 DNA reads TGTGCCAGCTCACTCCTGGACTCCCCGGATCGGTTCTTC. This codes for CASSLLDSPDRFF.

This clone showed up just a few times. The chain is built from TRBV6-1 and TRBJ2-1; 8 bases match TRBD1. CDR1 is MNHNS, CDR2 SASEGT, per germline. The CDR3 sequence is 15 residues long. V gave up 8 bases and J gave up 10 bases; unmatched junction bases: 16. This CDR3 reads CASPNPGQGDREQFF. CDR3 sequence (DNA): TGTGCCAGCCCTAACCCCGGACAGGGTGACCGCGAGCAGTTCTTC.

The gene calls are TRBV2 and TRBJ1-5; the match to TRBD1 covers 10 bases. The CDR3 is 17 residues long. With 4 bases clipped from V and 4 bases from J, the junction kept 10 bases outside the gene matches. The V gene's germline CDR1 is SNHLY and CDR2 FYNNEI. CDR3 protein: CASSATGGKWENQPQHF. For the CDR3, the DNA is TGTGCCAGCAGTGCGACAGGGGGCAAGTGGGAAAATCAGCCCCAGCATTTT.